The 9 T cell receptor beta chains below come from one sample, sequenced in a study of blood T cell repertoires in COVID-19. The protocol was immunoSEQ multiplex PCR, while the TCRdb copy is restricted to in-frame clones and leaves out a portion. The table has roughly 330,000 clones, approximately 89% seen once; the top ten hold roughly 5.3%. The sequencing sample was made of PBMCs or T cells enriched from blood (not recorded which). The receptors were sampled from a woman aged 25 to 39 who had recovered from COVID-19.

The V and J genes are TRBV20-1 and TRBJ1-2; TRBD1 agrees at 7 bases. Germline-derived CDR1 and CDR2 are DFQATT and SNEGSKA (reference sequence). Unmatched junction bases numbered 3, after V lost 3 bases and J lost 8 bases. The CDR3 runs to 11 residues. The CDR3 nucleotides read TGCAGTGCTAGGGCAGGGGGAGGCTACACCTTC. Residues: CSARAGGGYTF.

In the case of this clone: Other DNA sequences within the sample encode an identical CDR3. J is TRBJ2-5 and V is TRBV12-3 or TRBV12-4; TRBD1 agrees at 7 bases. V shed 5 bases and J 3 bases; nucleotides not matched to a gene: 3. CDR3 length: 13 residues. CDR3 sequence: CASSPGTEETQYF. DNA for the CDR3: TGTGCCAGCAGTCCCGGGACAGAAGAGACCCAGTACTTC.

CDR3 nucleotides: TGCGCCAGCAGCTTGGTGCGGGGCCCCACAGATACGCAGTATTTT. Its protein is CASSLVRGPTDTQYF. The chain joins TRBV5-1 to TRBJ2-3; D may be TRBD2 (6 bases). The CDR3 has 15 amino acids. V was clipped by 0 bases and J by 2 bases, with 10 bases between them. CDR1 is SGHRS and CDR2 is YFSETQ in the germline V gene.

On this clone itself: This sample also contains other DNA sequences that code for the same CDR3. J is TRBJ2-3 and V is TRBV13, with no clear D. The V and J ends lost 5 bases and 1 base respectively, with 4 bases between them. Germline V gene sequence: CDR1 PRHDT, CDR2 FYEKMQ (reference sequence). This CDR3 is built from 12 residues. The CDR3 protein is CASSPGTDTQYF. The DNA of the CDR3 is TGTGCCAGCAGCCCAGGCACAGATACGCAGTATTTT. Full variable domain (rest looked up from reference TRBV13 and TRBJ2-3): AAGVIQSPRHLIKEKRETATLKCYPIPRHDTVYWYQQGPGQDPQFLISFYEKMQSDKGSIPDRFSAQQFSDYHSELNMSSLELGDSALYFCASSPGTDTQYFGPGTRLTVL.

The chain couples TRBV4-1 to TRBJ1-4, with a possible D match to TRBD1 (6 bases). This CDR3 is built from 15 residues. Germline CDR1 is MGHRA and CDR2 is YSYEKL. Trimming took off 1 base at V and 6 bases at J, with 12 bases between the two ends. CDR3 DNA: TGCGCCAGCAGCCAAGGGGGGGGCCGGGATGAAAAACTGTTTTTT. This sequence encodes CASSQGGGRDEKLFF.

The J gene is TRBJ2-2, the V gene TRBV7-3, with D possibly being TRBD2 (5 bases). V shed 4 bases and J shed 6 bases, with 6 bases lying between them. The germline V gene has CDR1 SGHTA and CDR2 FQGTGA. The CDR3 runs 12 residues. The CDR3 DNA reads TGTGCCAGCAGCTCTAGCTCCGGGGAGCTGTTTTTT. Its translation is CASSSSSGELFF.

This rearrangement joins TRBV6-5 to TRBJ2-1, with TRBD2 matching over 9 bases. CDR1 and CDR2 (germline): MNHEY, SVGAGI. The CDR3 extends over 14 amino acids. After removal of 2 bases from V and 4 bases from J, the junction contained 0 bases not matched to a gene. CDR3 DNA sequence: TGTGCCAGCAGTTACCTAGCGGGGTACAATGAGCAGTTCTTC. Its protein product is CASSYLAGYNEQFF.

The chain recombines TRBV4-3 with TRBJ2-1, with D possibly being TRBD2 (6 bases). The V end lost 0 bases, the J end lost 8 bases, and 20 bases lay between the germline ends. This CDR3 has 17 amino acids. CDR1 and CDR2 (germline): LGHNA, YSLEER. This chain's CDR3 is CASSQDLLRGLEDEQFF. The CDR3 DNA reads TGCGCCAGCAGCCAAGACCTTCTGCGGGGCCTAGAGGATGAGCAGTTCTTC.

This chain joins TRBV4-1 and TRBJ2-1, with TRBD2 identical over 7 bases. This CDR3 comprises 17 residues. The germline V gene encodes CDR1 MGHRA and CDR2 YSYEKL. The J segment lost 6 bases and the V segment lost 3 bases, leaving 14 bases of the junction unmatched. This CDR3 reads CASSHDTSVGPTNEQFF. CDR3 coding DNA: TGCGCCAGCAGCCACGATACTAGCGTGGGACCAACCAATGAGCAGTTCTTC.